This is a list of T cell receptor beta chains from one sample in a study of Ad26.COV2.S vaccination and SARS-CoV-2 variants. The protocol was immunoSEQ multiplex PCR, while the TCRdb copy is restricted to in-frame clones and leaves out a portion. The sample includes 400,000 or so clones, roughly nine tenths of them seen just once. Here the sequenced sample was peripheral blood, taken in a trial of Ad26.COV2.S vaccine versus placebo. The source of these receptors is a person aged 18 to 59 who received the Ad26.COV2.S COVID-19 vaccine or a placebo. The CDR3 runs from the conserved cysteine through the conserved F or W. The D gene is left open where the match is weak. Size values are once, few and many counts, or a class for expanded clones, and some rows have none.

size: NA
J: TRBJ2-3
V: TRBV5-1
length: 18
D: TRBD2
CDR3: CASKASLLSRGGTDTQYF
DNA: TGCGCCAGCAAAGCTTCCCTCCTATCACGGGGGGGCACAGATACGCAGTATTTT

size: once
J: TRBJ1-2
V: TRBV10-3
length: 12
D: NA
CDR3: CAITSGDYGYTF
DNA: TGTGCCATCACCTCCGGAGACTATGGCTACACCTTC

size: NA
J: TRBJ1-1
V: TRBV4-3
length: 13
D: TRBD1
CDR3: CASSQGTGIEAFF
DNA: TGCGCCAGCAGCCAAGGGACAGGGATTGAAGCTTTCTTT

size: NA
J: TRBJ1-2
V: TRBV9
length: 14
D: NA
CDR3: CASSGTPREYGYTF
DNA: TGTGCCAGCAGTGGGACCCCGCGGGAGTATGGCTACACCTTC

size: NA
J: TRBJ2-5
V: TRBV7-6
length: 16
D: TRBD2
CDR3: CASSPWGLAGGETQYF
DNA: TGTGCCAGCAGCCCATGGGGACTAGCGGGGGGGGAGACCCAGTACTTC

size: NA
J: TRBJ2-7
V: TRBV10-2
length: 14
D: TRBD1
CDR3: CAIARDSSSYEQYF
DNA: TGCGCCATCGCCCGGGACAGTTCCTCTTACGAGCAGTACTTC

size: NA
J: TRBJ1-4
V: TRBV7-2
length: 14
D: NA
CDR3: CASTNYGGFEKLFF
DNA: TGTGCCAGCACAAACTATGGGGGCTTTGAAAAACTGTTTTTT

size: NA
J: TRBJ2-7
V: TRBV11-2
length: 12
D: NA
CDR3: CASSVNRDEQYF
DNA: TGTGCCAGCAGCGTAAACAGGGACGAGCAGTACTTC

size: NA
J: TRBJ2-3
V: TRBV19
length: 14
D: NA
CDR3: CASSMAGARDTQYF
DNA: TGTGCCAGTAGTATGGCGGGGGCGAGGGATACGCAGTATTTT

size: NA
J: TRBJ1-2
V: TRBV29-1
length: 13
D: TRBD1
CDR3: CSAVLRGRDGYTF
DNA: TGCAGCGCAGTCCTCAGGGGGCGCGATGGCTACACCTTC

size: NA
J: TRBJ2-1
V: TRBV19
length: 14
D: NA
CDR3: CASTPDGSYNEQFF
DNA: TGTGCCAGTACCCCGGACGGGTCCTACAATGAGCAGTTCTTC

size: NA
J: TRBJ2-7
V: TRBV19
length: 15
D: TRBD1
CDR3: CASKDRDRAPYEQYF
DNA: TGTGCCAGCAAAGACCGGGACAGGGCCCCCTACGAGCAGTACTTC

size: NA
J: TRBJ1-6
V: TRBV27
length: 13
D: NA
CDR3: CASSLEANSPLHF
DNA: TGTGCCAGCAGTTTGGAAGCTAATTCACCCCTCCACTTT

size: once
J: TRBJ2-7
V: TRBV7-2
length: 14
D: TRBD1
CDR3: CASSTGQVPNEQYF
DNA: TGTGCCAGCAGCACGGGACAGGTCCCCAACGAGCAGTACTTC

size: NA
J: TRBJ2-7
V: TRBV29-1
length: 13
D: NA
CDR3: CSVLIRTTYEQYF
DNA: TGCAGCGTTTTGATCCGAACGACCTACGAGCAGTACTTC

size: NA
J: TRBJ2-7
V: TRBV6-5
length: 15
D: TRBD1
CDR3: CASSTDRGQVYEQYF
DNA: TGTGCCAGCAGTACTGACAGGGGGCAAGTCTACGAGCAGTACTTC